One and the same sample provided the 26 T cell receptor beta chains below, sequenced in a study of blood T cell repertoires in COVID-19. The table came from immunoSEQ multiplex PCR; TCRdb's copy has only in-frame clones and leaves some out. The table lists tens of thousands of clones, approximately 90% of them singletons. The source material was peripheral blood. Receptors originate from a man aged 55 to 70 with acute or convalescent COVID-19.

The chain employs TRBV6-2 or TRBV6-3 and TRBJ2-7, with 9 bases fitting TRBD2. V lost 0 bases and J lost 4; bases outside the gene matches: 4. Germline CDR1 is MNHEY and CDR2 is SVGEGT. The CDR3 has 15 residues. The CDR3 nucleotides read TGTGCCAGCAGTTACTCCGTAGCGGGGGAGTACGAGCAGTACTTC. Translation gives CASSYSVAGEYEQYF.

V usage is TRBV9 and J usage is TRBJ1-6; TRBD1 matches at 7 bases. With V trimmed by 3 bases and J by 5 bases, 5 bases remained unmatched. The CDR3 covers 15 residues. In germline, CDR1 is SGDLS, CDR2 YYNGEE. The CDR3 region has the DNA TGTGCCAGCAGCGCGGGGACAGCCGATAATTCACCCCTCCACTTT. As protein: CASSAGTADNSPLHF.

The chain uses TRBV3-1 (or the pseudogene TRBV3-2) and TRBJ1-2; perhaps TRBD1 as D (5 bases). CDR1 and CDR2 (germline): LGHDT, YNNKEL (reference sequence). V lost 0 bases, J lost 4 bases, and 9 bases lay in between. The CDR3 totals 14 residues. The DNA of the CDR3 is TGTGCCAGCAGCCAAGACGGCGGGACCTATGGCTACACCTTC. This sequence encodes CASSQDGGTYGYTF.

The V and J genes are TRBV5-1 and TRBJ2-5; D not certain. CDR1 is SGHRS and CDR2 is YFSETQ in the germline V gene. The germline V and J ends were trimmed by 0 bases and 5 bases, with 8 bases remaining between them. The CDR3 totals 13 residues. CDR3 protein: CASSLDSVETQYF. The CDR3 coding sequence is TGCGCCAGCAGCTTGGATAGTGTGGAGACCCAGTACTTC.

The chain combines TRBV28 with TRBJ1-2; 7 positions agree with TRBD1. The length of the CDR3 is 15 residues. V was pared by 10 bases and J by 4 bases, with 15 bases of the junction left unmatched. Germline values: CDR1 MDHEN, CDR2 SYDVKM. The CDR3 sequence: CATGTTRDSPYGYTF. The CDR3 nucleotides read TGTGCCACCGGGACCACCCGGGACAGCCCCTATGGCTACACCTTC.

This clone was recorded once. The gene calls are TRBV27 and TRBJ1-2; no clear D gene. CDR1 MNHEY and CDR2 SMNVEV come from the germline V gene (reference sequence). V was clipped by 3 bases and J by 3 bases, with 8 bases between them. This CDR3 is built from 13 residues. CDR3 sequence: CASSFATDYGYTF. CDR3 in DNA: TGTGCCAGCAGTTTCGCCACTGACTATGGCTACACCTTC.

This chain connects TRBV18 to TRBJ1-5; 7 nucleotides line up with TRBD1. CDR1 and CDR2 (germline): KGHSH, LQKENI. Unmatched junction bases numbered 8, after V lost 3 bases and J lost 3 bases. This CDR3 spans 16 amino acids. The CDR3 sequence is CASSPSSTGINQPQHF. The CDR3 DNA follows: TGTGCCAGCTCACCGTCCTCGACAGGGATCAATCAGCCCCAGCATTTT.

The chain carries TRBV3-1 (or the pseudogene TRBV3-2) and TRBJ1-1, with unresolved D. The CDR3 totals 13 residues. Deletions cut 0 bases from V and 1 base from J, with 3 bases between. Germline V gene data show CDR1 as LGHDT and CDR2 as YNNKEL (reference sequence). CDR3 sequence: CASSQEQNTEAFF. The CDR3 DNA is TGTGCCAGCAGCCAAGAACAGAACACTGAAGCTTTCTTT.

The CDR3 sequence: CASSSLGQANNEQFF. Here the CDR3 DNA reads TGTGCCAGCAGCTCCCTGGGACAGGCTAACAATGAGCAGTTCTTC. V gene TRBV7-6 combines with J gene TRBJ2-1, with TRBD1 matching over 8 bases. Trimming took 4 bases from V and 5 from J; bases not matched to a gene: 7. The germline gives CDR1 SGHVS, CDR2 FNYEAQ. This CDR3 region has 15 residues.

The chain employs TRBV11-2 and TRBJ1-1; possibly TRBD1 for D (5 bases). Germline V gene data show CDR1 as SGHAT and CDR2 as FQNNGV. The CDR3 is 14 residues long. Between the trimmed V and J ends, which lost 1 base and 4 bases, there was a span of 10 bases. The chain's CDR3 is CASSLGTSPTEAFF. The CDR3 DNA sequence: TGTGCCAGCAGCTTAGGGACAAGCCCCACTGAAGCTTTCTTT. The full variable domain, rest sourced from reference TRBV11-2 and TRBJ1-1, is EAGVAQSPRYKIIEKRQSVAFWCNPISGHATLYWYQQILGQGPKLLIQFQNNGVVDDSQLPKDRFSAERLKGVDSTLKIQPAKLEDSAVYLCASSLGTSPTEAFFGQGTRLTVV.

The J gene is TRBJ2-2, the V gene TRBV7-2; 10 bases agree with TRBD2. CDR3 size: 18 residues. Germline V gives CDR1 SGHTA, CDR2 FQGNSA. V shed 5 bases, J shed 0 bases, and the junction held 9 bases outside the gene matches. DNA for the CDR3: TGTGCCAGCAGCGTACAGGGGCTAGCGGGGGCGAACACCGGGGAGCTGTTTTTT. Encoded protein: CASSVQGLAGANTGELFF.

The chain carries TRBV6-7 and TRBJ1-5; D ambiguous. TRBV6-7 is identified as an open reading frame with a role that is uncertain. The length of the CDR3 is 16 residues. The CDR3 loop is CVSQVQKPYSNQPQHF. The CDR3 nucleotides are TGTGTCAGTCAGGTTCAGAAACCTTATAGCAATCAGCCCCAGCATTTT.

This chain joins TRBV5-1 and TRBJ1-1; D not certain. The CDR3 sequence is 14 residues long. Trimming pared 0 bases from V and 1 base from J, leaving 7 bases between. The germline CDR1 and CDR2 sequences are SGHRS and YFSETQ. The CDR3 DNA reads TGCGCCAGCAGCTTGGGGGCAGCGAACACTGAAGCTTTCTTT. Translated, it gives CASSLGAANTEAFF. Looking up the rest from reference TRBV5-1 and TRBJ1-1 gives the full variable domain: KAGVTQTPRYLIKTRGQQVTLSCSPISGHRSVSWYQQTPGQGLQFLFEYFSETQRNKGNFPGRFSGRQFSNSRSEMNVSTLELGDSALYLCASSLGAANTEAFFGQGTRLTVV.

The chain has TRBV5-6 and TRBJ2-5, with D possibly matching TRBD2 (6 bases). CDR3 length: 15 residues. Per the germline V gene, CDR1 is SGHDT and CDR2 is YYEEEE. V lost 3 bases and J lost 2, with 14 bases in between. CDR3 DNA sequence: TGTGCCAGCAGCTCCCCCCCCGGGACTCAAGAGACCCAGTACTTC. As protein: CASSSPPGTQETQYF.

This clone was detected a few times. The rearrangement links TRBV11-2 to TRBJ2-1, with a possible D match to TRBD1 (7 bases). Germline V CDR1 and CDR2: SGHAT, FQNNGV. This CDR3 is built from 13 residues. Deletions cut 2 bases from V and 9 bases from J, with 11 bases between. CDR3 in amino acids: CASSLQGGREQFF. The CDR3 DNA sequence: TGTGCCAGCAGCTTACAGGGGGGACGTGAGCAGTTCTTC.

The chain recombines TRBV27 with TRBJ1-5, with a weak D call TRBD1 (5 bases). CDR3 size: 16 residues. The V and J ends lost 6 bases and 0 bases respectively, with 15 bases between them. CDR1 is MNHEY and CDR2 is SMNVEV in the germline V gene (reference sequence). CDR3 protein: CASSQGAGYSNQPQHF. CDR3 sequence (DNA): TGTGCCAGCAGCCAAGGGGCAGGTTATAGCAATCAGCCCCAGCATTTT.

The chain employs TRBV11-2 and TRBJ1-3; TRBD1 aligns across 8 bases. With 1 base clipped from V and 3 bases from J, the junction kept 5 bases outside the gene matches. The germline CDR1 and CDR2 sequences are SGHAT and FQNNGV. The CDR3 runs to 16 residues. CDR3 in amino acids: CASSLGQGISGNTIYF. CDR3 sequence (DNA): TGTGCCAGCAGCTTAGGACAGGGGATTAGTGGAAACACCATATATTTT.

The V and J genes are TRBV5-6 and TRBJ1-4; no firm D call. Germline CDR1 and CDR2: SGHDT and YYEEEE. The CDR3 is made up of 13 amino acids. V lost 4 bases and J lost 7, with 11 bases in between. This CDR3 is CASSRRDGEKLFF. The DNA for the CDR3 is TGTGCCAGCAGCCGGAGGGATGGTGAAAAACTGTTTTTT.

The chain's CDR3 is CASSQTSGGTDTQYF. For the CDR3, the DNA is TGCGCCAGCAGCCAGACTAGCGGGGGAACAGATACGCAGTATTTT. The rearrangement links TRBV4-3 to TRBJ2-3, with 12 bases aligning to TRBD2. V was clipped by 3 bases and J by 3 bases; unmatched bases: 1. The CDR3 is made up of 15 amino acids. The germline CDR1 and CDR2 sequences are LGHNA and YSLEER.

V and J are TRBV7-2 and TRBJ2-2; 7 nucleotides match TRBD2. The germline CDR1 and CDR2 sequences are SGHTA and FQGNSA. V trimming: 3 bases; J trimming: 6 bases; junction bases outside the gene matches: 13. This CDR3 comprises 17 residues. The CDR3 loop is CASSLAQGAAGAGELFF. CDR3 sequence (DNA): TGTGCCAGCAGCTTGGCCCAGGGCGCCGCGGGGGCCGGGGAGCTGTTTTTT. Full variable domain (outside the CDR3, taken from reference TRBV7-2 and TRBJ2-2): GAGVSQSPSNKVTEKGKDVELRCDPISGHTALYWYRQSLGQGLEFLIYFQGNSAPDKSGLPSDRFSAERTGGSVSTLTIQRTQQEDSAVYLCASSLAQGAAGAGELFFGEGSRLTVL.

This sequence joins TRBV2 and TRBJ2-5; TRBD2 might be the D (5 bases). This CDR3 spans 11 amino acids. CDR1 and CDR2 (germline): SNHLY, FYNNEI. Between the trimmed V and J ends, which lost 8 bases and 5 bases, there was a span of 9 bases. The CDR3 region is CASRRGETQYF. DNA of the CDR3: TGTGCCAGCCGACGAGGGGAGACCCAGTACTTC.

The J gene is TRBJ1-4, the V gene TRBV30, with a weak D call TRBD1 (6 bases). From germline, CDR1 is GTSNPN and CDR2 SVGIG (reference sequence). Trimming removed 8 bases at V and 5 bases at J, with 9 bases between. The CDR3 has 11 residues. CDR3 coding DNA: TGTGCCCAGGGGAAAAATGAAAAACTGTTTTTT. This gives the protein CAQGKNEKLFF.

This clone is labeled medium-sized (0.01 to 0.1%). The chain recombines TRBV30 with TRBJ1-3; D is possibly TRBD1 (6 bases). This CDR3 has 16 amino acids. V dropped 2 bases and J dropped 4 bases, with 18 bases sitting between them. The germline V gene has CDR1 GTSNPN and CDR2 SVGIG (reference sequence). CDR3 in amino acids: CAWSRGRPGAGNTIYF. CDR3 nucleotides: TGTGCCTGGAGTCGCGGACGGCCAGGGGCCGGAAACACCATATATTTT.

The gene calls are TRBV2 and TRBJ2-2, with 11 nucleotides matching TRBD1. V shed 6 bases and J 4 bases; nucleotides not matched to a gene: 4. From germline, CDR1 is SNHLY and CDR2 FYNNEI. CDR3 size: 15 residues. CDR3 in amino acids: CASSPGTGGTGELFF. CDR3 in DNA: TGTGCCAGCAGCCCCGGGACAGGGGGCACCGGGGAGCTGTTTTTT.

V and J are TRBV14 and TRBJ1-2, with D tentatively TRBD1 (5 bases). V was cut by 4 bases and J by 2 bases, with 11 bases left in between. Per the germline V gene, CDR1 is SGHDN and CDR2 is FVKESK. The CDR3 consists of 14 residues. The CDR3 spells CASSRQSSNYGYTF. In DNA, the CDR3 is TGTGCCAGCAGCCGACAGAGCTCCAACTATGGCTACACCTTC.

This chain uses TRBV12-3 or TRBV12-4 with TRBJ1-6; D remains ambiguous. The CDR3 loop spans 12 amino acids. Trimming stripped 7 bases from V and 10 bases from J, with 11 bases between. The CDR3 spells CASTAGTSPLHF. The CDR3 coding sequence is TGTGCCAGCACCGCAGGAACCTCACCCCTCCACTTT.